This T cell receptor (beta chain) was identified in a study of T cell responses to AZD1222 COVID-19 vaccine (dated by TCRdb to the early 2020s). Regarding the complete study: AZD1222 recipients whose second dose came at about 4 weeks and those whose second dose came at about 12 weeks were combined into one group, since spike-specific TCR depth and breadth did not differ between the two schedules. A total of about 240 trial participants underwent TCR sequencing, of whom some 210 received two doses of AZD1222 and about 26 received two doses of the MenACWY control vaccine. Trial participants were enrolled by age into subgroups of 18-55, 56-69 and 70-plus years, and around 150, 28 and 57 TCR-sequenced participants, respectively, were included in these subgroups. What the study reported, not specific to this receptor: Reportedly, close to half of the unique spike-specific TCRs recognized epitopes lying outside the regions that are mutated in the B.1.351 and B.1.1.7 variants. Vaccine-associated CD4 TCRs spanned the whole spike protein, with dominant responses in regions 160-218 and 743-854. Conclusions about previously exposed vaccinees are limited because only six or seven AZD1222 recipients were SARS-CoV-2 seropositive at baseline. In the small 56-69-year group, the increase in depth fell short of significance, most likely because of low power. Participants were mostly white British and included more females than males, and it was suggested by the authors that clonal diversity may have been underestimated. A significant rise in spike-specific TCR breadth and depth was observed after two AZD1222 doses relative to day 0 and relative to MenACWY recipients. Because no samples from the day 14 peak response were available, repertoires could be characterized only after the peak T cell response.

Comment on this clone: The target of this receptor is not known. No much larger clone exists at a distance of one base, and base qualities are not known.

The CDR3 regions of human TCRbeta chains were subjected to immunosequencing. Processing in the source paper ran as follows. TCRs in the repertoires were compared against a reference library of SARS-CoV-2-specific TCRs that had been generated with the MIRA antigen-specificity platform. Breadth meant the fraction of unique TCRs that were SARS-CoV-2-associated, whereas depth meant the fraction of total T cells that were SARS-CoV-2-associated. Using the MIRA data, each spike-specific TCR was mapped to the spike region that the TCR reacts to and placed in a CD4 or CD8 class. Log10-transformed breadth and depth values were compared by one-way ANOVA with Sidak's multiple comparisons tests. In its TCRdb copy, this immuneACCESS table keeps in-frame sequences only and misses some clones. Where compared with another copy, unresolved V genes explain less than half of these, and the others have no known cause. That table supplies the V and J calls and clone size; D and trimming were determined from the DNA. This sample lists about 180,000 clones; 80% to 90% were detected once. The ten biggest clones cover more than 7% of the sample.

The time point label, as the study defines it: baseline before first vaccination. Vaccinee samples came from UK trials COV001 and COV002, including a single-blind randomized controlled phase 2/3 trial of AZD1222 (ChAdOx1 nCoV-19) in healthy adults. Trial participant PBMC samples were collected at day 0 and day 28 after the second dose for TCRbeta chain sequencing. Taken from the germline V gene (reference sequence), the CDR1 and CDR2 loops are DFQATT and SNEGSKA. V and J are truncated by 6 bases and 1 base respectively, leaving an intervening sequence of 7 bases. Taken from cysteine to phenylalanine, the CDR3 has 11 residues. Just CDR3 DNA is preserved here, 33 bases in frame from base 1.

The chain joins TRBV20-1 to TRBJ2-7; perhaps TRBD1 is the D gene, with 5 bases matching. The source was peripheral blood, collected on day 0 of AZD1222 vaccination. The TCR comes from an adult in good health. Here is the DNA: TGCAGTGCCAGACAGTCCTACGAGCAGTACTTC. Translated, it reads CSARQSYEQYF.